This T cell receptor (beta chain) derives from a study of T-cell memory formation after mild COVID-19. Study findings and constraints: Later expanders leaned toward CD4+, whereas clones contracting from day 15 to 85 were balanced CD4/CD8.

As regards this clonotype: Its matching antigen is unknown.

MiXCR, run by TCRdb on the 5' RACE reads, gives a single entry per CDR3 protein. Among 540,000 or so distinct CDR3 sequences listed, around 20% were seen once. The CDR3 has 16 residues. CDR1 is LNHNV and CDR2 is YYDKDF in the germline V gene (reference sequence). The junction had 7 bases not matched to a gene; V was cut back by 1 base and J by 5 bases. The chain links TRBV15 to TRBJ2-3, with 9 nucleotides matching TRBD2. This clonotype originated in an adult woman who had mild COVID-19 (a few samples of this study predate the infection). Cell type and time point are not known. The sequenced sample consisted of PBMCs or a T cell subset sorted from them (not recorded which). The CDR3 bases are TGTGCCACCAGCAGAGGACGGGCGGGGGGGCAAGATACGCAGTATTTT. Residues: CATSRGRAGGQDTQYF.